Given below is one T cell receptor beta chain in context. The sample is drawn from a study of blood T cell repertoires in COVID-19. TCRdb's copy holds only in-frame clones and misses some; the assay was immunoSEQ multiplex PCR. The sample lists more than 250,000 clones, more than 70% seen once, with approximately 5% in the top ten. The TCR was taken from a woman aged 25 to 39 who had recovered from COVID-19. The specimen sequenced was PBMCs or T cells enriched from blood (not recorded which).

The CDR3 reads CASGRQGYNEQFF. The CDR3 DNA reads TGTGCCAGCGGGAGACAGGGTTACAATGAGCAGTTCTTC. The genes are TRBV28 and TRBJ2-1, with 7 bases matching TRBD1. CDR3 length equals 13 residues. After removal of 8 bases from V and 4 bases from J, the junction contained 5 bases not matched to a gene. Germline V gene sequence: CDR1 MDHEN, CDR2 SYDVKM.